The clone carrying this T cell receptor beta chain was recorded many times. Its target is unknown. Looked up from germline, CDR1 is SGHVT and CDR2 is SQSDAQ. This CDR3 comprises 16 residues. Trimming removed 1 base from V and 5 bases from J, with 17 bases in between. The data stem from a study of CD8 T cells in ankylosing spondylitis. TCRdb analysed the 5' RACE reads with MiXCR anew, one entry per CDR3 protein. The table records some 27,000 distinct CDR3 sequences, 5.3% of them present only once. Points from the study as a whole: Some motif variants were previously reported in reactive arthritis synovial fluid and blood. Blood from ankylosing spondylitis patients appeared to carry a characteristic roughly 8-variant TCR beta motif. Disease-linked clones were found to be CD8+ and relatively rare in peripheral blood. Within matched ankylosing spondylitis synovial fluid, disease-linked clones were reportedly significantly enriched.

The chain has TRBV7-4 and TRBJ2-5; D is possibly TRBD2 (6 bases). The specimen sequenced was blood, either unsorted or a sorted T cell fraction (not recorded which). This clonotype was sampled from a female donor with ankylosing spondylitis or in good health (not recorded which). CDR3 amino acids: CASSLERGGKRETQYF. The CDR3 region has the DNA TGTGCCAGCAGCTTAGAAAGGGGAGGAAAAAGGGAGACCCAGTACTTC.